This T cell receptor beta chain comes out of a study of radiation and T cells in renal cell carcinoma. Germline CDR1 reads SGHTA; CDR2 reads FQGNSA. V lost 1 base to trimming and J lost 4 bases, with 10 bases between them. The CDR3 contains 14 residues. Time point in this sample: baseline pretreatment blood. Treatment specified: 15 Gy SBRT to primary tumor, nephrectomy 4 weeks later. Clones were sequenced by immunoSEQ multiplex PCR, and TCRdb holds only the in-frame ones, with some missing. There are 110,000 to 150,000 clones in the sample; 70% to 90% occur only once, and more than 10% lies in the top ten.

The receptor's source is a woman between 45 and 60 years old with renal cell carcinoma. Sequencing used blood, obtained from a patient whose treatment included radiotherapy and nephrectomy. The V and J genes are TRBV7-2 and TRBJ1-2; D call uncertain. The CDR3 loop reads CASSLEEAVYGYTF. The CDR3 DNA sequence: TGTGCCAGCAGCTTAGAGGAAGCAGTCTATGGCTACACCTTC.